This T cell receptor (beta chain) was sequenced during a study of blood T cell repertoires in COVID-19. Turning to the study itself: From the United States, Italy and Spain came samples of acute and convalescent COVID-19. PBMCs, B-cell-depleted T cells, or T cells provided the cDNA or gDNA that made up the material.

The germline V gene has CDR1 SGDLS and CDR2 YYNGEE. This CDR3 is 16 amino acids long. Trimming took off 4 bases at V and 3 bases at J, with 17 bases between the two ends. Per the authors' pipeline: Reference gene primer amplification yielded estimated nucleated cell counts. The method was immunoSEQ multiplex PCR; TCRdb's version includes in-frame clones alone and lacks a portion of them. V, J and clone size reflect that table, while D and trimming were determined from the DNA. Found here are around 180,000 clones, about 88% of them singletons; the top ten hold 25% to 30%. Specimen: peripheral blood. The rearrangement uses TRBV9 and TRBJ2-1; perhaps TRBD1 as D (6 bases). The TCR sequence derives from a man aged 60 to 75 with acute or convalescent COVID-19. The DNA of the CDR3 is TGTGCCAGCAGCCCTACCGGGGACATAGTCTACAATGAGCAGTTCTTC. This sequence encodes CASSPTGDIVYNEQFF.